A selection of T cell receptor beta chains follows, all from one sample in a study of blood T cell repertoires in COVID-19. Sequencing used immunoSEQ multiplex PCR; TCRdb keeps in-frame clones, though not all of them. Of roughly 150,000 clones in the sample, about nine tenths are singletons; the top ten hold about 2.5%. Sequencing was carried out using peripheral blood. All receptors derive from a woman aged 70-85 years with acute or convalescent COVID-19. The CDR3 runs from the conserved cysteine through the conserved F or W. The order of the fields is J gene, clone size, D gene, V gene, CDR3 protein, CDR3 DNA. A D gene is named only where the DNA matches it firmly. Not every row has a clone size; where given, it reads once, few, many or a size class.

TRBJ2-7,-,TRBD1,TRBV5-6,CASSLGGQLYEQYF,TGTGCCAGCAGCTTGGGGGGACAGCTCTACGAGCAGTACTTC
TRBJ1-1,-,-,TRBV2,CASTYAAGTEAFF,TGTGCCAGCACCTACGCGGCGGGCACTGAAGCTTTCTTT
TRBJ2-5,once,-,TRBV11-2,CASSWGGVIQETQYF,TGTGCCAGCAGCTGGGGCGGGGTAATCCAAGAGACCCAGTACTTC
TRBJ1-5,few,-,TRBV10-3,CAIRDGGMYSNQPQHF,TGTGCCATCAGAGACGGGGGGATGTATAGCAATCAGCCCCAGCATTTT
TRBJ1-4,-,TRBD1,TRBV25-1,CASSESAGQGEKLFF,TGTGCCAGCAGTGAATCGGCGGGACAGGGGGAAAAACTGTTTTTT
TRBJ1-1,-,-,TRBV3-1/TRBV3-2,CASSQDIPGFGEAFF,TGTGCCAGCAGCCAAGATATTCCAGGGTTTGGTGAAGCTTTCTTT
TRBJ2-5,-,TRBD2,TRBV5-8,CASSSRGGQETQYF,TGTGCCAGCAGCTCCCGGGGGGGCCAAGAGACCCAGTACTTC
TRBJ1-3,-,-,TRBV4-2,CASSPGQAGIYF,TGTGCCAGCAGCCCCGGACAAGCAGGCATATATTTT
TRBJ1-6,-,-,TRBV19,CASTRAGSNSPLHF,TGTGCCAGTACCCGCGCTGGTAGTAATTCACCCCTCCACTTT
TRBJ2-2,-,-,TRBV27,CASSPIYSEVTGELFF,TGTGCCAGCAGTCCAATTTATTCAGAGGTCACCGGGGAGCTGTTTTTT
TRBJ2-1,-,TRBD2,TRBV12-5,CASEPGLAGGYNEQFF,TGTGCTAGTGAACCGGGACTAGCGGGGGGCTACAATGAGCAGTTCTTC
TRBJ1-5,-,-,TRBV19,CASTAPRGSNQPQHF,TGTGCCAGTACCGCACCCCGGGGTAGCAATCAGCCCCAGCATTTT
TRBJ2-1,-,-,TRBV21-1,CASSKAPRLAGGGYNEQFF,TGTGCCAGCAGCAAAGCCCCCCGACTAGCGGGGGGCGGATACAATGAGCAGTTCTTC
TRBJ1-2,-,TRBD1,TRBV5-8,CASSLAGQRLYGYTF,TGTGCCAGCAGTCTAGCGGGACAGAGACTCTATGGCTACACCTTC
TRBJ2-7,-,-,TRBV9,CASSVAEGQSYEQYF,TGTGCCAGCAGCGTGGCGGAGGGACAGTCCTACGAGCAGTACTTC
TRBJ2-5,-,TRBD1,TRBV7-9,CASSRSGQGRRETQYF,TGTGCCAGCAGCCGGTCGGGACAGGGAAGAAGAGAGACCCAGTACTTC
TRBJ1-3,-,-,TRBV7-2,CASTPLGGAGNTIYF,TGTGCCAGCACCCCCCTGGGGGGGGCTGGAAACACCATATATTTT
TRBJ1-1,-,TRBD1,TRBV6-5,CASRAGQGDTEAFF,TGTGCCAGTAGAGCCGGACAGGGCGACACTGAAGCTTTCTTT
TRBJ2-3,-,TRBD2,TRBV10-3,CAISESERGGRTDTQYF,TGTGCCATCAGTGAGTCCGAGCGGGGGGGCCGAACAGATACGCAGTATTTT
TRBJ2-1,-,TRBD1,TRBV7-9,CASKRDSSYNEQFF,TGTGCCAGCAAACGGGACAGCTCCTACAATGAGCAGTTCTTC
TRBJ2-1,-,-,TRBV5-5,CASSFLGSSYNEQFF,TGTGCCAGCAGCTTCCTGGGTAGCAGCTACAATGAGCAGTTCTTC
TRBJ1-3,-,-,TRBV3-1/TRBV3-2,CASSRGLRSGNTIYF,TGTGCCAGCAGCAGGGGATTACGCTCTGGAAACACCATATATTTT
TRBJ1-4,-,TRBD1,TRBV2,CASRGGNGEKLFF,TGTGCCAGCAGAGGGGGCAATGGAGAAAAACTGTTTTTT
TRBJ1-2,-,-,TRBV7-9,CASSRQAPWDTNYGYTF,TGTGCCAGCAGCCGACAGGCCCCGTGGGATACCAACTATGGCTACACCTTC
TRBJ2-1,-,-,TRBV7-9,CASSLRTQIDEQFF,TGTGCCAGCAGCCTAAGAACCCAAATAGATGAGCAGTTCTTC
TRBJ2-7,-,-,TRBV29-1,CSSRATGLPPYEQYF,TGCAGCTCCAGGGCAACAGGGCTACCACCCTACGAGCAGTACTTC
TRBJ1-5,few,-,TRBV28,CASSQGTAEEQPQHF,TGTGCCAGCAGTCAGGGGACGGCCGAGGAGCAGCCCCAGCATTTT
TRBJ1-1,-,-,TRBV7-8,CASSYAGYTEAFF,TGTGCCAGCAGCTATGCAGGGTACACTGAAGCTTTCTTT